The entry below gives a single T cell receptor beta chain sequence along with its context. Germline loops: CDR1 SGHRS, CDR2 YFSETQ. With V trimmed by 4 bases and J by 0 bases, 7 bases remained unmatched. The CDR3 consists of 16 residues. As handled by the study authors: Nucleated cell counts were estimated from reference gene primer amplification. The repertoire was sequenced with immunoSEQ multiplex PCR; TCRdb's copy has only in-frame clones and lacks some. V, J and clone size were drawn from that table, and D and trimming were deduced from the DNA. The table lists 23,000 or so clones, roughly nine tenths of them singletons. These data are taken from a study of blood T cell repertoires in COVID-19. In the study overall: Whether acute or convalescent, the COVID-19 samples came from the United States, Italy and Spain. T cells, B-cell-depleted T cells, or PBMCs supplied cDNA or gDNA.

The rearrangement joins TRBV5-1 to TRBJ1-1, with 9 bases that match TRBD1. The sample comprised peripheral blood. This TCR was sampled from a man aged 65 to 85 with acute or convalescent COVID-19. The CDR3 protein is CASSITGGWMNTEAFF. In DNA form, the CDR3 reads TGCGCCAGCAGCATTACAGGGGGCTGGATGAACACTGAAGCTTTCTTT.